What follows are 2 T cell receptor beta chains derived from one specimen sequenced in a study of blood T cell repertoires in COVID-19. Assay: immunoSEQ multiplex PCR; the TCRdb copy retains only in-frame clones and omits some. The data hold tens of thousands of clones, with 80% to 90% observed a single time. Sequencing input: peripheral blood. These receptors were taken from a man older than 75 with active COVID-19.

The chain joins TRBV19 to TRBJ2-7; no definite D call. The CDR3 length is 13 residues. Germline CDR1 LNHDA, CDR2 SQIVND (reference sequence). The ends were cut back, 3 bases at V and 0 bases at J, with 6 bases in the middle. The CDR3 loop reads CASSIIGSYEQYF. DNA of the CDR3: TGTGCCAGTAGTATTATCGGCTCCTACGAGCAGTACTTC.

The chain combines TRBV5-1 with TRBJ2-2, with TRBD2 identical over 15 bases. This CDR3 has 18 amino acids. V gave up 4 bases and J gave up 2 bases; unmatched junction bases: 6. Germline V gene lookup returns CDR1 SGHRS and CDR2 YFSETQ. The CDR3 reads CASSPGLAGGFNTGELFF. The CDR3 DNA reads TGCGCCAGCAGCCCAGGACTAGCGGGAGGGTTCAACACCGGGGAGCTGTTTTTT.